Listed below are T cell receptor beta chains from one sample, sequenced in a study of T-cell reconstitution after alpha-beta-depleted transplantation in children. TCRdb processed the PCR reads anew with MiXCR; each CDR3 protein has one entry. This sample has about 480,000 distinct CDR3 sequences; about 12% occur once, and the top ten carry about 5.4%. Sample: PBMCs from the stem cell graft donor, taken from the stem cell graft. The source is a human donor who donated a stem cell graft to a child with combined immunodeficiency. CDR3s leave out the opening cysteine and the closing phenylalanine or tryptophan. Each record gives: V gene, D gene, CDR3 protein. D genes are given only for firm matches.

v_gene: TRBV7-8
d_gene: TRBD2
CDR3aa: ASRSSRRTSGLSYNEQF

v_gene: TRBV6-1
d_gene: -
CDR3aa: ASSRTPRETQY

v_gene: TRBV4-1
d_gene: -
CDR3aa: ASSQGFLGGLYGYT

v_gene: TRBV3-1
d_gene: -
CDR3aa: ASTRSGSRTDTQY

v_gene: TRBV7-9
d_gene: -
CDR3aa: ASGRQAEAF

v_gene: TRBV10-3
d_gene: TRBD2
CDR3aa: AISEGTSGQETQY

v_gene: TRBV5-1
d_gene: TRBD1
CDR3aa: ASSLDRGAADTQY

v_gene: TRBV12-3/TRBV12-4
d_gene: TRBD2
CDR3aa: ASNDSGGAPDTQY

v_gene: TRBV1
d_gene: -
CDR3aa: TSSRPSRSSSYEQY

v_gene: TRBV27
d_gene: -
CDR3aa: ASSSRGGKAEAF

v_gene: TRBV27
d_gene: TRBD1
CDR3aa: ASSSSGTGYEQY

v_gene: TRBV11-3
d_gene: TRBD2
CDR3aa: ASSLAGNPYNEQF

v_gene: TRBV12-3/TRBV12-4
d_gene: TRBD2
CDR3aa: ASNQLAENTGELF

v_gene: TRBV11-2
d_gene: TRBD2
CDR3aa: ASSFSSGDTDTQY

v_gene: TRBV20-1
d_gene: -
CDR3aa: SADIPEGLGYEQY

v_gene: TRBV9
d_gene: TRBD1
CDR3aa: ASSVGTVQETQY

v_gene: TRBV29-1
d_gene: -
CDR3aa: SVMTRNHNEQF

v_gene: TRBV18
d_gene: TRBD1
CDR3aa: ASSPLSPLGQGIDTQY

v_gene: TRBV12-3/TRBV12-4
d_gene: -
CDR3aa: ASSLGVRDDQPQH

v_gene: TRBV25-1
d_gene: -
CDR3aa: ASSDQRLAKNIQY

v_gene: TRBV7-6
d_gene: TRBD1
CDR3aa: ASSLGTASSYEQY

v_gene: TRBV20-1
d_gene: TRBD1
CDR3aa: SASRAGGYEQY

v_gene: TRBV6-5
d_gene: TRBD2
CDR3aa: ASSYLAGGPREQF

v_gene: TRBV12-3/TRBV12-4
d_gene: TRBD1
CDR3aa: ASSSLDRAGGYT

v_gene: TRBV28
d_gene: -
CDR3aa: ASSSLTHYSPSGELF

v_gene: TRBV5-1
d_gene: -
CDR3aa: ASSLGGLYEQY

v_gene: TRBV5-4
d_gene: -
CDR3aa: ASSSGSLLPYEQY

v_gene: TRBV9
d_gene: -
CDR3aa: ASSTNRRLSGNTIY

v_gene: TRBV27
d_gene: -
CDR3aa: ASSPSWDQVYNEQF

v_gene: TRBV7-2
d_gene: -
CDR3aa: ASSQDPNYGYT

v_gene: TRBV19
d_gene: TRBD1
CDR3aa: ASRDRGRGEAF

v_gene: TRBV12-3/TRBV12-4
d_gene: TRBD2
CDR3aa: ASSGAGTSEGTGELF

v_gene: TRBV28
d_gene: -
CDR3aa: ASIGQPYWSPLH

v_gene: TRBV20-1
d_gene: -
CDR3aa: SAGGGPGSSLF

v_gene: TRBV7-9
d_gene: TRBD2
CDR3aa: ASSLGSGGAGNEQF

v_gene: TRBV13
d_gene: TRBD1
CDR3aa: ASQQGADAEAF

v_gene: TRBV7-2
d_gene: -
CDR3aa: ASSEGFDEQF

v_gene: TRBV5-1
d_gene: TRBD1
CDR3aa: ASSLQGDQPQH

v_gene: TRBV5-6
d_gene: TRBD2
CDR3aa: ASSLVVTIAGVYNEQF

v_gene: TRBV7-2
d_gene: TRBD2
CDR3aa: ASSLTGLVNIQY

v_gene: TRBV6-5
d_gene: TRBD1
CDR3aa: ASSYDGTGGYEQY